The subject of this entry is one T cell receptor beta chain. This entry comes from a study of blood T cell repertoires in COVID-19. Sequencing was performed with immunoSEQ multiplex PCR; in TCRdb, only in-frame clones are kept and a portion is missing. This sample carries over 200,000 clones, about nine tenths of them seen once, and the ten largest clones take roughly 5.7%. V was pared by 4 bases and J by 0 bases, with 6 bases of the junction left unmatched. CDR1 and CDR2 from the germline V gene are SEHNR and FQNEAQ (reference sequence). The CDR3 is made up of 15 amino acids. Sequencing input: peripheral blood. The receptor was isolated from an elderly man with acute or convalescent COVID-19. J is TRBJ2-7 and V is TRBV7-9; the match to TRBD2 covers 7 bases. This CDR3 is CASSSSGASSYEQYV. Written as DNA, the CDR3 is TGTGCCAGCAGCTCGAGCGGGGCCAGCTCCTACGAGCAGTACGTC.